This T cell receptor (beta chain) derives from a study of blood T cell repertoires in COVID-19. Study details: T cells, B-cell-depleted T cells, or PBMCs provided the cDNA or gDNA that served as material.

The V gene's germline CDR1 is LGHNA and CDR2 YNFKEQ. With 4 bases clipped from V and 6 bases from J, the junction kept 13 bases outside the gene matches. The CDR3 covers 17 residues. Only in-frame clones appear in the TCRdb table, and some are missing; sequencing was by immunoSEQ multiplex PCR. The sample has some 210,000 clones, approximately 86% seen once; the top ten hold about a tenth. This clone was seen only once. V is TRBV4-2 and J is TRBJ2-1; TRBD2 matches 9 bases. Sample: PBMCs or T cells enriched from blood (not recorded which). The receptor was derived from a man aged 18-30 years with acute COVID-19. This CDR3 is CASSPPLESGRFNEQFF. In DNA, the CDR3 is TGTGCCAGCAGCCCCCCTCTGGAAAGCGGGAGGTTCAATGAGCAGTTCTTC.